This record looks at one T cell receptor (beta chain) sequence and its context. Its antigen is as yet unknown. These data belong to a study of cytomegalovirus exposure and HLA in healthy donors. Across the whole study: Approximately 190 million T cells yielded 120 million or so unique TCR beta sequences, as an earlier analysis found.

PCR was performed using 60 Vbeta and 13 Jbeta primers. Repertoires were generated with immunoSEQ multiplex PCR, while TCRdb's copy carries only in-frame clones and drops some. The repertoire has 60,000 to 85,000 clones, around 84% of them found once; the top ten carry approximately 17%. General study results and limits: Another analysis was done later, and it associated approximately 15,000 TCR beta sequences with HLA alleles at 0.05 false discovery rate. Reports credit the classifier with highly specific, highly sensitive diagnosis of cytomegalovirus status.

V dropped 4 bases and J dropped 5; count of bases not matched to a gene: 8. Germline-derived CDR1 and CDR2 are SGHDT and YYEEEE. This CDR3 comprises 15 residues. The genes are TRBV5-6 and TRBJ2-3; TRBD2 aligns across 9 bases. The sequenced sample was PBMCs. This sequence originates from a man between 65 and 85 years old in good health and CMV-seropositive. The CDR3 coding sequence is TGTGCCAGCAGCCTACTAGCGGGCGGGGGAGATACGCAGTATTTT. Translation gives CASSLLAGGGDTQYF.